This record looks at one TCR beta chain sequence and its context. Its matching antigen is unknown. This sample is drawn from a study of vaccination and CD4 T cells after COVID-19. Treatment: approximately 9-day PBMC culture with coronavirus spike peptide pools or control peptides (ViraFEST assay). Per the germline V gene, CDR1 is DFQATT and CDR2 is SNEGSKA (reference sequence). V was clipped by 3 bases and J by 0 bases, with 14 bases between them. CDR3 length equals 15 residues. An Oncomine TCR Beta short-read assay was used to sequence the DNA from cultured CD4+ T cells. TCRdb re-called the PCR reads with MiXCR, one entry per CDR3 protein. The repertoire consists of under 15,000 distinct CDR3 sequences, with less than 70% occurring once and the leading ten covering roughly 12%.

This sequence was found in a human donor who had recovered from COVID-19. Source material: CD4+ T cells from blood, cultured in vitro. The genes are TRBV20-1 and TRBJ1-1; D not certain. CDR3 amino acids: CSASGQLTVNTEAFF. The CDR3 bases are TGCAGTGCTAGCGGTCAGCTTACCGTGAACACTGAAGCTTTCTTT.